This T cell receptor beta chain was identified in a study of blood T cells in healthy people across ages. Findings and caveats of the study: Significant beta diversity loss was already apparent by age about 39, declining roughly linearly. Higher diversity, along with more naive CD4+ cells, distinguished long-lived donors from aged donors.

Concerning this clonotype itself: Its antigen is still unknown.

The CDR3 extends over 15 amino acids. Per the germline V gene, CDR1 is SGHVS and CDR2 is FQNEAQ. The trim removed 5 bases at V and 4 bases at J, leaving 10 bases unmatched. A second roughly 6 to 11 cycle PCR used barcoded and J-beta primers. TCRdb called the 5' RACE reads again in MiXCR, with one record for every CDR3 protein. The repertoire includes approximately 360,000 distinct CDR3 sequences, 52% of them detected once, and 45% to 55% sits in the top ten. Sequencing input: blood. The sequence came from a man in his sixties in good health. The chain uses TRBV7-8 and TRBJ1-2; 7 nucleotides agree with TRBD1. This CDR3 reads CASSGQGGFGYGYTF. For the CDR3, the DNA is TGTGCCAGCAGCGGGCAGGGGGGTTTTGGCTATGGCTACACCTTC.